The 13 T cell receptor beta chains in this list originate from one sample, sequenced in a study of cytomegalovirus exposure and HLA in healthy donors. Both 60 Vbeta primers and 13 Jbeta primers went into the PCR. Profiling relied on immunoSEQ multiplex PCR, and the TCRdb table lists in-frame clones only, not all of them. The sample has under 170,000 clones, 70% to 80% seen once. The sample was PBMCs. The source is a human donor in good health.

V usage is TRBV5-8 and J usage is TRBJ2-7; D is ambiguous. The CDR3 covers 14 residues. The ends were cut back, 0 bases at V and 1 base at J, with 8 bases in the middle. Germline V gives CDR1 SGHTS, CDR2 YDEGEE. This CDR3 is CASSLEFSSYEQYF. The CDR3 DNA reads TGTGCCAGCAGCTTGGAGTTCAGTTCCTACGAGCAGTACTTC.

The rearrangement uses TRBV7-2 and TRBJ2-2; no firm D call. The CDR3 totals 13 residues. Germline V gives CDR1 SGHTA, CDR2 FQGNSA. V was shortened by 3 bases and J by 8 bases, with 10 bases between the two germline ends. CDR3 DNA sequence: TGTGCCAGCAGCTTCTCATTAACTGGGGAGCTGTTTTTT. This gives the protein CASSFSLTGELFF.

This CDR3 is CSADKNDEQFF. In DNA, the CDR3 is TGCAGTGCAGACAAGAACGATGAGCAGTTCTTC. The V and J genes are TRBV20-1 and TRBJ2-1; D call uncertain. V was cut by 6 bases and J by 8 bases, with 11 bases left in between. Germline-derived CDR1 and CDR2 are DFQATT and SNEGSKA (reference sequence). The CDR3 loop spans 11 amino acids.

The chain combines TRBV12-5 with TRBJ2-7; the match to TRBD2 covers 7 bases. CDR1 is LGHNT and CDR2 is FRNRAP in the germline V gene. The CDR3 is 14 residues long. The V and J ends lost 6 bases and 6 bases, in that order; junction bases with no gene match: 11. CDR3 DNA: TGTGCTAGTGGGGCCAGCGGGGTCGTCGGCGAGCAGTACTTC. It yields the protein CASGASGVVGEQYF.

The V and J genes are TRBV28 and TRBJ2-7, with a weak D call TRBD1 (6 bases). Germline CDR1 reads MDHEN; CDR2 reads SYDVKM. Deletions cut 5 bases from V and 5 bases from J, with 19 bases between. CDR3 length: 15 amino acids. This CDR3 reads CASSPQGPARNEQYF. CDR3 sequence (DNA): TGTGCCAGCAGTCCACAGGGCCCGGCGCGGAACGAGCAGTACTTC.

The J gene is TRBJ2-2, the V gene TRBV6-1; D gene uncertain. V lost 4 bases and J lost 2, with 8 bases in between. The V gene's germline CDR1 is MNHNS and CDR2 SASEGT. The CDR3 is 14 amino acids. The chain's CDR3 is CASSAVANTGELFF. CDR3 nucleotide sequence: TGTGCCAGCAGTGCGGTAGCAAACACCGGGGAGCTGTTTTTT.

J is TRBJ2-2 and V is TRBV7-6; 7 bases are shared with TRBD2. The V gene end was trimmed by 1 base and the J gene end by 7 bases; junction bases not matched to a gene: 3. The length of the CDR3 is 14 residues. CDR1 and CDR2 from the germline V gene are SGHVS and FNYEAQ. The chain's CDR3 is CASSLVSSGGELFF. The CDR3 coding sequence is TGTGCCAGCAGCTTAGTCTCTAGCGGCGGGGAGCTGTTTTTT.

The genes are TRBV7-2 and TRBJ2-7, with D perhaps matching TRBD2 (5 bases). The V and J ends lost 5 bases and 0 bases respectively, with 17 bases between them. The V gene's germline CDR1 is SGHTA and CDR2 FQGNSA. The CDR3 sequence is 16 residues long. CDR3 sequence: CASSRRGMPFSYEQYF. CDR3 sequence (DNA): TGTGCCAGCAGCCGACGAGGGATGCCCTTCTCCTACGAGCAGTACTTC.

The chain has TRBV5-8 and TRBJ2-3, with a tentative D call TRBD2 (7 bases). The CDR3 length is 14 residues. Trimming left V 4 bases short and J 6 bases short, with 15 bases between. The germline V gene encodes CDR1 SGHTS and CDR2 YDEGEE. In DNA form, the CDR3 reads TGTGCCAGCAGCACTAAAGGGGGGGCCGATACGCAGTATTTT. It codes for CASSTKGGADTQYF.

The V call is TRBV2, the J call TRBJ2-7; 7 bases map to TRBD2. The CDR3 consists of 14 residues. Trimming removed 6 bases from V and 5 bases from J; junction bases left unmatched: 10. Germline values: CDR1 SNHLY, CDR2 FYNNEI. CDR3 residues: CASRRGTGVNEQYF. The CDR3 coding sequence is TGTGCCAGCAGGCGGGGGACCGGGGTTAACGAGCAGTACTTC.

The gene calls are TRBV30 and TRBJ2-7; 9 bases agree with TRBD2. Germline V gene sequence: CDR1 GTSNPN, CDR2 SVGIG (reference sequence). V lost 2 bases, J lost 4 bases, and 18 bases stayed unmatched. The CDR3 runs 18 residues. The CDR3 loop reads CAWSPLAGRGLLKYEQYF. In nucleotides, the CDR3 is TGTGCCTGGAGTCCCCTAGCGGGGAGGGGGCTTTTGAAATACGAGCAGTACTTC.

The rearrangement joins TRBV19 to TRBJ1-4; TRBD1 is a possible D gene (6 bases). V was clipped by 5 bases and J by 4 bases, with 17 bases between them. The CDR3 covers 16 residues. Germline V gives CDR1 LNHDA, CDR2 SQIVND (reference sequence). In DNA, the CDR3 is TGTGCCAGTAGTTTACTACTGGACAGACATAATGAAAAACTGTTTTTT. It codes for CASSLLLDRHNEKLFF.

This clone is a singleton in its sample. CDR3 sequence (DNA): TGCGCCAGCAGCTCCCGAACAACCCAGGGGCAAAGGGGGACCCAGTACTTC. Translated, it gives CASSSRTTQGQRGTQYF. The chain joins TRBV5-1 to TRBJ2-5; tentative D call: TRBD1 (6 bases). Deletions cut 3 bases from V and 7 bases from J, with 25 bases between. Per germline, CDR1 SGHRS and CDR2 YFSETQ. This CDR3 is 17 amino acids long.